A selection of T cell receptor beta chains follows, all from one sample in a study of identical twins. TCRdb ran MiXCR on the 5' RACE reads and lists one entry per CDR3 protein. The data contain fewer than 550,000 distinct CDR3 sequences, approximately 16% of them singletons. These records were also assigned to another study, of yellow fever vaccine responses in identical twins.

What was sequenced was CD4+ T cells sorted from blood. The receptors here all came from a woman younger than 35 in good health. CDR3s include the opening cysteine and the closing phenylalanine or tryptophan. The D gene is left open where the match is weak. Clone size is shown for a subset of rows, as once, few, many or a class of expanded clone.

TRBJ1-2,TRBV18,NA,NA,CASSPPGPSSNGYTF,TGTGCCAGCTCACCACCAGGGCCCAGCTCGAATGGCTACACCTTC
TRBJ1-6,TRBV28,few,NA,CASSPAGEVSPLHF,TGTGCCAGCAGTCCAGCAGGGGAGGTATCACCCCTCCACTTT
TRBJ2-3,TRBV5-1,few,TRBD1,CASSLPTATGATDTQYF,TGCGCCAGCAGCTTGCCAACAGCGACAGGGGCCACAGATACGCAGTATTTT
TRBJ2-7,TRBV27,many,TRBD1,CASSYGQGPWYF,TGTGCCAGCAGCTATGGACAGGGCCCTTGGTACTTC
TRBJ1-1,TRBV6-1,NA,NA,CASSDIGKVEAFF,TGTGCCAGCAGTGATATAGGAAAGGTTGAAGCTTTCTTT
TRBJ2-1,TRBV5-1,few,NA,CASSLTPESYNEQFF,TGCGCCAGCAGCTTGACGCCAGAGTCCTACAATGAGCAGTTCTTC
TRBJ2-5,TRBV12-3/TRBV12-4,few,TRBD1,CASSRGQRKETQYF,TGTGCCAGCAGTAGGGGACAGCGGAAAGAGACCCAGTACTTC
TRBJ2-5,TRBV29-1,few,NA,CSVDRGQGETQYF,TGCAGCGTTGACAGGGGCCAGGGAGAGACCCAGTACTTC
TRBJ1-2,TRBV7-9,many,NA,CASSLIGYTF,TGTGCCAGCAGCTTAATTGGCTACACCTTC
TRBJ1-5,TRBV6-4,few,NA,CASSVSRGQPQHF,TGTGCCAGCAGTGTCTCCAGGGGCCAGCCCCAGCATTTT
TRBJ2-1,TRBV11-1,NA,NA,CASTPSFEQFF,TGTGCCAGCACCCCGTCGTTTGAGCAGTTCTTC
TRBJ2-5,TRBV11-2,NA,TRBD1,CASRTTGGPQETQYF,TGTGCCAGCAGGACGACAGGGGGACCTCAAGAGACCCAGTACTTC
TRBJ1-1,TRBV12-3/TRBV12-4,few,NA,CASSSLRGVTEAFF,TGTGCCAGCAGTTCCCTAAGGGGGGTCACTGAAGCTTTCTTT
TRBJ2-2,TRBV12-3/TRBV12-4,few,TRBD1,CASSNPGTGLTGELFF,TGTGCCAGCAGTAACCCCGGGACAGGGTTGACCGGGGAGCTGTTTTTT
TRBJ2-6,TRBV5-1,NA,NA,CASSPEVGSGANVLTF,TGCGCCAGCAGCCCCGAGGTGGGCTCTGGGGCCAACGTCCTGACTTTC
TRBJ2-1,TRBV7-2,NA,TRBD2,CASSFRRGAEQFF,TGTGCCAGCAGCTTCCGGCGGGGGGCAGAGCAGTTCTTC
TRBJ2-3,TRBV5-1,few,NA,CASSGGTASTDTQYF,TGCGCCAGCAGCGGGGGGACAGCAAGCACAGATACGCAGTATTTT
TRBJ2-7,TRBV3-1,NA,TRBD2,CASSQDVAGEQYF,TGTGCCAGCAGCCAAGATGTAGCGGGCGAGCAGTACTTC
TRBJ1-1,TRBV5-1,many,NA,CASSLDTEAFF,TGCGCCAGCAGCTTGGACACTGAAGCTTTCTTT
TRBJ2-2,TRBV15,few,NA,CATSRDSATGELFF,TGTGCCACCAGCAGAGATAGCGCAACCGGGGAGCTGTTTTTT
TRBJ2-2,TRBV12-3/TRBV12-4,many,TRBD1,CASSPTGARELFF,TGTGCCAGCAGCCCGACAGGGGCTCGGGAGCTGTTTTTT
TRBJ1-1,TRBV20-1,few,NA,CSLESYLGREAVSTEAFF,TGCAGCTTAGAGTCATACCTGGGCAGGGAGGCGGTAAGCACTGAAGCTTTCTTT
TRBJ1-3,TRBV7-9,few,NA,CASSLQEGNTIYF,TGTGCCAGCAGCCTCCAGGAGGGAAACACCATATATTTT
TRBJ2-1,TRBV5-1,few,NA,CASSLGLGTTGYNEQFF,TGCGCCAGCAGCTTGGGATTGGGAACCACAGGGTACAATGAGCAGTTCTTC
TRBJ2-3,TRBV10-3,NA,TRBD2,CAISEPSGGKDTQYF,TGTGCCATCAGTGAGCCCAGCGGGGGGAAGGATACGCAGTATTTT
TRBJ2-2,TRBV7-3,few,TRBD2,CASSLGTSGRTTSGELFF,TGTGCCAGCAGCCTAGGGACTAGCGGAAGGACTACGTCCGGGGAGCTGTTTTTT
TRBJ1-5,TRBV4-1,few,TRBD1,CASSPAAGGTGNQPQHF,TGCGCCAGCAGCCCGGCGGCAGGGGGAACTGGCAATCAGCCCCAGCATTTT
TRBJ2-1,TRBV6-2/TRBV6-3,few,NA,CASSRIADNEQFF,TGTGCCAGCAGTCGCATAGCGGACAATGAGCAGTTCTTC
TRBJ1-5,TRBV10-3,NA,NA,CAISEYGGYSNQPQHF,TGTGCCATCAGTGAGTACGGTGGGTATAGCAATCAGCCCCAGCATTTT
TRBJ2-1,TRBV2,NA,NA,CASSEAQGQGLHYNEQFF,TGTGCCAGCAGTGAAGCCCAAGGCCAGGGCCTACACTACAATGAGCAGTTCTTC
TRBJ1-1,TRBV5-6,NA,NA,CASSLPGTSTEAFF,TGTGCCAGCAGCTTGCCAGGGACAAGCACTGAAGCTTTCTTT
TRBJ1-4,TRBV12-3/TRBV12-4,few,NA,CASSPQVSEEKLFF,TGTGCCAGCAGCCCACAGGTCTCTGAGGAAAAACTGTTTTTT
TRBJ2-3,TRBV12-5,NA,NA,CASGVFSTDTQYF,TGTGCTAGTGGTGTTTTTAGCACAGATACGCAGTATTTT
TRBJ2-5,TRBV5-1,few,TRBD1,CASSPGQIETQYF,TGCGCCAGCAGCCCGGGACAGATAGAGACCCAGTACTTC
TRBJ2-3,TRBV5-1,NA,TRBD2,CASREWGGYTDTQYF,TGCGCCAGCAGAGAGTGGGGGGGTTACACAGATACGCAGTATTTT
TRBJ1-1,TRBV7-9,NA,NA,CASSALRGKNTEAFF,TGTGCCAGCAGCGCTTTGAGGGGAAAGAACACTGAAGCTTTCTTT
TRBJ2-7,TRBV10-1,many,TRBD2,CASSESGSGYEQYF,TGCGCCAGCAGTGAAAGCGGGAGTGGGTACGAGCAGTACTTC
TRBJ2-5,TRBV9,few,NA,CASSVRGGETQYF,TGTGCCAGCAGCGTACGGGGTGGGGAGACCCAGTACTTC
TRBJ2-2,TRBV6-2/TRBV6-3,NA,TRBD1,CASRWDRVTGELFF,TGTGCCAGCAGATGGGACAGGGTGACCGGGGAGCTGTTTTTT
TRBJ1-6,TRBV20-1,NA,NA,CSAIGGPSSYNSPLHF,TGCAGTGCTATTGGGGGCCCGAGCTCCTATAATTCACCCCTCCACTTT